This T cell receptor beta chain was captured by sequencing in a study of blood T cell repertoires in COVID-19. About the study: The United States, Italy and Spain supplied acute and convalescent COVID-19 samples. T cells, B-cell-depleted T cells, or PBMCs supplied cDNA or gDNA.

Study processing details: Amplification of reference gene primers provided the estimated nucleated cell counts. The method was immunoSEQ multiplex PCR; TCRdb's version includes in-frame clones alone and lacks a portion of them. V and J calls and clone size are as listed in that table; D and trimming were resolved from the DNA. Seen here are 55,000 to 90,000 clones, approximately 92% observed once, and the top ten hold over 10%. CDR1 is SGHRS, CDR2 YFSETQ, per germline. The CDR3 totals 16 residues. The J segment lost 7 bases and the V segment lost 5 bases, leaving 11 bases of the junction unmatched. The receptor's source is a human donor with active COVID-19. The donor label of this sample is uncertain. Sequencing was done on a sample of peripheral blood. The chain carries TRBV5-1 and TRBJ2-1; 11 nucleotides align to TRBD2. The CDR3 sequence: CASSPGTSGRSNEQFF. The CDR3 DNA sequence: TGCGCCAGCAGTCCCGGGACTAGCGGAAGGTCTAATGAGCAGTTCTTC. Full variable domain (rest looked up from reference TRBV5-1 and TRBJ2-1): KAGVTQTPRYLIKTRGQQVTLSCSPISGHRSVSWYQQTPGQGLQFLFEYFSETQRNKGNFPGRFSGRQFSNSRSEMNVSTLELGDSALYLCASSPGTSGRSNEQFFGPGTRLTVL.